This TCR beta chain was profiled in a study of CD8 T cells in ankylosing spondylitis. Whole-study results and caveats: Characteristic, it appeared, of ankylosing spondylitis blood was a TCR beta motif of about eight highly homologous variants.

Molecular-barcoded quantitative 5'-RACE produced these TCR beta libraries. TCRdb fed the 5' RACE reads into MiXCR, producing one record per CDR3 protein. The data contain hundreds of thousands of distinct CDR3 sequences, about 26% of them singletons. The trim removed 2 bases at V and 11 bases at J, leaving 11 bases unmatched. This CDR3 is 15 amino acids long. Germline-derived CDR1 and CDR2 are SGHVS and FQNEAQ. This clonotype was seen many times. As yet, its antigen is unknown. The sample taken for sequencing was blood, either unsorted or a sorted T cell fraction (not recorded which). The receptor was isolated from a male donor with ankylosing spondylitis or in good health (not recorded which). The rearrangement links TRBV7-8 to TRBJ2-1; 8 nucleotides match TRBD2. The CDR3 DNA reads as TGTGCCAGCAGCTTATCGGGGGGGCGGGAGAAACAGCAGTTCTTC. Translating it yields CASSLSGGREKQQFF. Looking up the rest from reference TRBV7-8 and TRBJ2-1 gives the full variable domain: GAGVSQSPRYKVAKRGQDVALRCDPISGHVSLFWYQQALGQGPEFLTYFQNEAQLDKSGLPSDRFFAERPEGSVSTLKIQRTQQEDSAVYLCASSLSGGREKQQFFGPGTRLTVL.